Listed below are T cell receptor beta chains from one sample, sequenced in a study of T cells after yellow fever vaccination. TCRdb itself ran the 5' RACE reads through MiXCR, one entry per CDR3 protein. In the table there are some 320,000 distinct CDR3 sequences, roughly 4% of which are singletons. The sequencing used PBMCs, collected 5 days after the yellow fever booster vaccination. The origin of the receptors is a young man who received the YFV17D yellow fever vaccine. Both conserved end residues are part of each CDR3. A D gene is named only where the DNA matches it firmly. A row's size may be missing; if present it is once, few, many or a size class.

clone_size | j_call | d_call | v_call | cdr3_aa | cdr3_nt
. | TRBJ1-1 | . | TRBV20-1 | CSARGKWLSEAFF | TGCAGTGCTAGGGGGAAGTGGCTATCGGAAGCTTTCTTT
. | TRBJ2-2 | . | TRBV7-2 | CASSLSQAFGGELFF | TGTGCCAGCAGCTTAAGCCAGGCCTTCGGGGGGGAGCTGTTTTTT
many | TRBJ2-3 | TRBD2 | TRBV5-1 | CASSLGGLAGGTDTQYF | TGCGCCAGCAGCTTGGGTGGACTAGCGGGAGGCACAGATACGCAGTATTTT
few | TRBJ2-1 | . | TRBV12-3/TRBV12-4 | CASSYPDRSEQFF | TGTGCCAGCAGTTACCCTGACAGGTCGGAGCAGTTCTTC
. | TRBJ1-5 | . | TRBV6-4 | CASSERVSNQPQHF | TGTGCCAGCAGTGAAAGGGTTAGCAATCAGCCCCAGCATTTT
. | TRBJ1-1 | TRBD1 | TRBV7-9 | CASSSGQTGNAEAFF | TGTGCCAGCAGCTCTGGCCAGACAGGGAATGCTGAAGCTTTCTTT
few | TRBJ1-6 | TRBD1 | TRBV6-6 | CASRLTGTDSPLHF | TGTGCCAGCAGGCTGACAGGGACGGATTCACCCCTCCACTTT
. | TRBJ1-2 | TRBD1 | TRBV6-2/TRBV6-3 | CASNPRDRERNRYGYTF | TGTGCCAGCAACCCCCGGGACAGGGAAAGGAACCGCTATGGCTACACCTTC
few | TRBJ1-1 | . | TRBV5-1 | CASSLEGLPTEAFF | TGCGCCAGCAGCTTGGAAGGCTTGCCCACTGAAGCTTTCTTT
. | TRBJ1-1 | . | TRBV7-9 | CASSDGTQGGPEAFF | TGTGCCAGCAGCGATGGAACACAGGGCGGCCCTGAAGCTTTCTTT
. | TRBJ1-4 | . | TRBV5-4 | CASRPSGATTEKLFF | TGTGCCAGCAGACCTTCAGGAGCAACTACTGAAAAACTGTTTTTT
many | TRBJ2-5 | . | TRBV12-3/TRBV12-4 | CASSFSPETVETQYF | TGTGCCAGCAGTTTTTCCCCGGAAACCGTAGAGACCCAGTACTTC
. | TRBJ2-1 | . | TRBV20-1 | CSALIPGRTEQFF | TGCAGTGCCCTGATTCCCGGGAGAACTGAGCAGTTCTTC
many | TRBJ1-5 | . | TRBV24-1 | CATSADGPNQPQHF | TGTGCCACCAGTGCGGACGGACCCAATCAGCCCCAGCATTTT